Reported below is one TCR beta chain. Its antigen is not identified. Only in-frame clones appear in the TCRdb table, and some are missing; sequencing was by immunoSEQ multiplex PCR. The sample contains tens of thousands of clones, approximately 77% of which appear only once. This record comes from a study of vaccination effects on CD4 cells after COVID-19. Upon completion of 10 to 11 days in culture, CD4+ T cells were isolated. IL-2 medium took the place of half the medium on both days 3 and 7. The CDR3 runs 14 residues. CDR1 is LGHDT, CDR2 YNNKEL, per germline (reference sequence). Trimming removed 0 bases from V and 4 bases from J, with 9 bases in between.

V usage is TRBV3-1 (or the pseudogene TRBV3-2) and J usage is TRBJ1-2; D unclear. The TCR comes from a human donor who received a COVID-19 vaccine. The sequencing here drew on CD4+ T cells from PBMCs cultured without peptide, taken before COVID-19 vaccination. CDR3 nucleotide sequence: TGTGCCAGCAGCCAAGATCGACCGAGCTATGGCTACACCTTC. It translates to CASSQDRPSYGYTF.